The TCR beta chain under discussion was sequenced for a study of post-analysis software for immune sequencing data. Researchers reported that TCR beta cDNA libraries carried unique molecular identifiers. With roughly 1 to 10 million T cells as the source, roughly 0.5 million cDNA molecules resulted. MiXCR was run by TCRdb on the PCR reads, yielding one entry per CDR3 protein. This sample has around 710,000 distinct CDR3 sequences, with about 45% found just once. Broader study findings: There were five or six TRBV segments more frequent in patients than controls, and TRBV5-6, TRBV5-1 and TRBV20-1 were among them.

This clonotype showed up just a few times. The antigen is unknown. With 6 bases removed from V and 5 bases from J, the gap between germline ends came to 17 bases. The CDR3 consists of 14 residues. Looked up from germline, CDR1 is DFQATT and CDR2 is SNEGSKA (reference sequence). The genes are TRBV20-1 and TRBJ2-1, with D perhaps being TRBD1 or TRBD2 (5 bases each). Sequencing input: blood. The TCR originated in a girl between 5 and 17 years old with multiple sclerosis. Written as DNA, the CDR3 is TGCAGTGCCCCCCCCTCGGGACGGGACAATGAGCAGTTCTTC. Its translation: CSAPPSGRDNEQFF.